This TCR beta chain was found in a study of blood T cell repertoires in COVID-19. Assignment of participants to cohorts was predicated upon participant-reported clinical history. Method: immunoSEQ multiplex PCR; TCRdb's copy keeps in-frame clones and lacks some. Here the sample spans over 150,000 clones, roughly 87% being singletons. This sequence originates from a woman between 45 and 60 years old who had recovered from COVID-19. Sequencing input: PBMCs or T cells enriched from blood (not recorded which).

The CDR3 DNA reads TGTGCCAGCAGGCCAAGCTTCGCGGGGGAGACTGAAGCTTTCTTT. It codes for CASRPSFAGETEAFF. The genes are TRBV7-9 and TRBJ1-1, with a weak D call TRBD1 (5 bases). Germline V gene lookup returns CDR1 SEHNR and CDR2 FQNEAQ (reference sequence). The CDR3 consists of 15 residues. The V end was cut by 6 bases, the J end by 5 bases, with 19 bases between.